This TCR beta chain is from a study of cytomegalovirus exposure and HLA in healthy donors. In this sample, this clone turned up a few times. Its specificity is unknown. The study ran its PCR with 60 Vbeta and 13 Jbeta primers. Assay used: immunoSEQ multiplex PCR; TCRdb lists only in-frame clones, some missing. The profile shows around 200,000 clones, around 83% of them singletons. Findings and caveats of the study: It was approximately 150 TCR beta chains that were listed as cytomegalovirus-associated.

This clonotype originated in a woman aged 45-59 years in good health and CMV-seropositive. The sequenced sample was PBMCs.

CDR3 amino acids: CASSLRATLSGNTIYF. The CDR3 DNA follows: TGTGCCAGCAGTTTACGCGCGACACTCTCTGGAAACACCATATATTTT. The chain is built from TRBV6-5 and TRBJ1-3; no clear D gene. This CDR3 has 16 amino acids. Trimming cost V 4 bases and J 0 bases, with 13 bases left between them. The germline V gene has CDR1 MNHEY and CDR2 SVGAGI.